This T cell receptor (beta chain) was recorded in a study of cytomegalovirus exposure and HLA in healthy donors. V was clipped by 3 bases and J by 3 bases; unmatched bases: 11. The CDR3 covers 16 residues. Germline V gives CDR1 LNHDA, CDR2 SQIVND (reference sequence). Researchers ran the PCR with 60 Vbeta and 13 Jbeta primers. Data came from immunoSEQ multiplex PCR; TCRdb stores just in-frame clones and leaves some out. The sample contains around 120,000 clones, about 68% of which appear only once. To note about this clone: Its antigen is still unknown.

Every donor was a healthy person donating bone marrow. Overall study findings and caveats: Presence/absence results assume similar sequencing depth per donor, which may not hold. The study reported that TCR beta sequences accurately predicted HLA-A and HLA-B alleles in most subjects.

V and J are TRBV19 and TRBJ2-7; 7 nucleotides agree with TRBD1. Sample: PBMCs. The origin of this receptor is a woman aged 40 to 50 in good health and CMV-seropositive. The CDR3 DNA sequence: TGTGCCAGTAGTATCTCAGGGGGACACCCTTACTACGAGCAGTACTTC. It is translated as CASSISGGHPYYEQYF.